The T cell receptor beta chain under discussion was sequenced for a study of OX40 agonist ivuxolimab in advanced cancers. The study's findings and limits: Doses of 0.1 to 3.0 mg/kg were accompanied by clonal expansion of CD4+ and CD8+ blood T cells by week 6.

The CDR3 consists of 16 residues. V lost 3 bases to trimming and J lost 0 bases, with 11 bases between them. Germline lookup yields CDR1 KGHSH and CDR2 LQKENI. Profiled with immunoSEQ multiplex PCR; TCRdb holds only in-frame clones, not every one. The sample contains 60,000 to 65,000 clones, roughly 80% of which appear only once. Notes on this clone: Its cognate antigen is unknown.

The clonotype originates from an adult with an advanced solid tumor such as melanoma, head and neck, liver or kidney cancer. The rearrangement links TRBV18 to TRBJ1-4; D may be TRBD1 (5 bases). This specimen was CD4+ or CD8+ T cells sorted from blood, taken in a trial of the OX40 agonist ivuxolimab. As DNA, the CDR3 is TGTGCCAGCTCACCCCGACAGACTGCAACTAATGAAAAACTGTTTTTT. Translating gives CASSPRQTATNEKLFF. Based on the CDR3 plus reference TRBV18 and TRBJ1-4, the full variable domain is NAGVMQNPRHLVRRRGQEARLRCSPMKGHSHVYWYRQLPEEGLKFMVYLQKENIIDESGMPKERFSAEFPKEGPSILRIQQVVRGDSAAYFCASSPRQTATNEKLFFGSGTQLSVL.